Each of the 29 T cell receptor beta chains below was sequenced from the same sample in a study of early T cells in non-severe SARS-CoV-2 infection. TCRdb re-analysed the 5' RACE reads in MiXCR, keeping a single row per CDR3 protein. The data contain fewer than 40,000 distinct CDR3 sequences, roughly 6.3% of them singletons. The specimen sequenced was whole blood. The receptor source for this set is an adult who was a healthcare worker with PCR-confirmed SARS-CoV-2 infection or an uninfected control (not recorded which).

This clonotype was recorded many times. The chain links TRBV11-2 to TRBJ1-6; D gene ambiguous. The germline gives CDR1 SGHAT, CDR2 FQNNGV. The ends were cut back, 4 bases at V and 7 bases at J, with 5 bases in the middle. This CDR3 comprises 12 residues. In DNA, the CDR3 is TGTGCCAGCAGCTCGAGGAATTCACCCCTCCACTTT. Translated, it gives CASSSRNSPLHF.

This clonotype was seen a handful of times. V usage is TRBV20-1 and J usage is TRBJ1-1; 10 nucleotides align to TRBD1. CDR3 length: 13 residues. V dropped 1 base and J dropped 4; count of bases not matched to a gene: 0. From germline, CDR1 is DFQATT and CDR2 SNEGSKA (reference sequence). CDR3 loop: CSARGTGGTEAFF. In DNA, the CDR3 is TGCAGTGCTAGAGGGACAGGGGGCACTGAAGCTTTCTTT.

This clonotype has a handful of counts. The chain is built from TRBV20-1 and TRBJ2-7; D may be TRBD1 (6 bases). Per the germline V gene, CDR1 is DFQATT and CDR2 is SNEGSKA (reference sequence). V lost 3 bases and J 2 bases, leaving 11 bases between the germline ends. This CDR3 region has 13 residues. The CDR3 spells CSARAGATYEQYF. In nucleotides, the CDR3 is TGCAGTGCTAGGGCAGGGGCAACCTACGAGCAGTACTTC.

The sample holds a few counts of this clonotype. The chain carries TRBV7-8 and TRBJ1-3; D not certain. This CDR3 has 18 amino acids. CDR1 and CDR2 from the germline V gene are SGHVS and FQNEAQ. The germline V and J ends were trimmed by 0 bases and 3 bases, with 18 bases remaining between them. The CDR3 spells CASSLARAGGEYGNTIYF. In DNA, the CDR3 is TGTGCCAGCAGCTTAGCGCGAGCAGGAGGAGAGTATGGAAACACCATATATTTT.

This clonotype was found many times. This chain uses TRBV10-3 with TRBJ1-1; unclear D gene. Trimming shortened V by 4 bases and J by 0 bases, and 9 bases separated the two germline ends. Germline loops: CDR1 ENHRY, CDR2 SYGVKD. The CDR3 runs 14 residues. Written as DNA, the CDR3 is TGTGCCATCAGTGGAGGACGGCTGAACACTGAAGCTTTCTTT. This gives the protein CAISGGRLNTEAFF.

This clonotype occurred a few times. This chain links TRBV5-6 with TRBJ2-4; TRBD2 might be the D (7 bases). Germline-derived CDR1 and CDR2 are SGHDT and YYEEEE. CDR3 size: 16 residues. Trimming took off 2 bases at V and 8 bases at J, with 20 bases between the two ends. For the CDR3, the DNA is TGTGCCAGCAGCTTCACCCCAGGGGAGGGTGAGGACATTCAGTACTTC. Amino acids: CASSFTPGEGEDIQYF. The full variable domain, in which reference TRBV5-6 and TRBJ2-4 provide the parts outside the CDR3, is DAGVTQSPTHLIKTRGQQVTLRCSPKSGHDTVSWYQQALGQGPQFIFQYYEEEERQRGNFPDRFSGHQFPNYSSELNVNALLLGDSALYLCASSFTPGEGEDIQYFGAGTRLSVL.

The genes are TRBV18 and TRBJ2-7; D gene uncertain. The CDR3 is 13 amino acids. The germline V gene encodes CDR1 KGHSH and CDR2 LQKENI. V was shortened by 3 bases and J by 5 bases, with 11 bases between the two germline ends. For the CDR3, the DNA is TGTGCCAGCTCACCTGTGGCGGACCACGAGCAGTACTTC. Residues: CASSPVADHEQYF.

The chain uses TRBV6-5 and TRBJ2-2, with no clear D. Trimming left V 3 bases short and J 6 bases short, with 14 bases between. CDR3 length equals 15 residues. Germline V gene lookup returns CDR1 MNHEY and CDR2 SVGAGI. CDR3 sequence reads: CASSYRPSRPGELFF. The CDR3 DNA sequence: TGTGCCAGCAGTTATCGCCCCTCTAGGCCCGGGGAGCTGTTTTTT.

The chain carries TRBV12-3 or TRBV12-4 and TRBJ2-4; D ambiguous. V lost 3 bases and J 12 bases, leaving 12 bases between the germline ends. CDR3 length: 12 residues. CDR3 sequence: CASSFSRQSQYF. CDR3 nucleotides: TGTGCCAGCAGTTTTTCCCGACAATCTCAGTACTTC.

Ten or more counts support this clonotype. The J gene is TRBJ1-1, the V gene TRBV30; a possible D gene is TRBD1 (5 bases). The V gene's germline CDR1 is GTSNPN and CDR2 SVGIG (reference sequence). This CDR3 contains 13 residues. Trimming removed 0 bases from V and 1 base from J, with 6 bases in between. The CDR3 spells CAWSVQENTEAFF. The CDR3 DNA reads TGTGCCTGGAGTGTACAGGAGAACACTGAAGCTTTCTTT. The full variable domain, its missing parts supplied by reference TRBV30 and TRBJ1-1, is SQTIHQWPATLVQPVGSPLSLECTVEGTSNPNLYWYRQAAGRGLQLLFYSVGIGQISSEVPQNLSASRPQDRQFILSSKKLLLSDSGFYLCAWSVQENTEAFFGQGTRLTVV.

CDR3 amino acids: CASSPGTPNTEAFF. For the CDR3, the DNA is TGTGCCAGCAGTCCCGGGACACCTAACACTGAAGCTTTCTTT. The chain combines TRBV12-3 or TRBV12-4 with TRBJ1-1; tentatively, D is TRBD1 (6 bases). The V and J ends lost 5 bases and 2 bases respectively, with 12 bases between them. The CDR3 length is 14 residues.

This sequence joins TRBV11-2 and TRBJ2-7; D possibly corresponds to TRBD2 (6 bases). This CDR3 spans 14 amino acids. Germline CDR1 SGHAT, CDR2 FQNNGV. V was cut by 1 base and J by 3 bases, with 10 bases left in between. CDR3 in amino acids: CASSLAGDFYEQYF. As DNA, the CDR3 is TGTGCCAGCAGCTTAGCCGGGGACTTCTACGAGCAGTACTTC.

This clonotype was detected ten times or more. The chain carries TRBV29-1 and TRBJ2-3; TRBD2 matches 7 bases. The V segment lost 6 bases and the J segment 6 bases; nucleotides outside the gene matches: 9. The CDR3 has 13 amino acids. Germline V gives CDR1 SQVTM, CDR2 ANQGSEA. The CDR3 DNA sequence: TGCAGCGTAGAGCAGCGGGACCGGGATACGCAGTATTTT. Translation gives CSVEQRDRDTQYF.

This clonotype appeared a few times. The rearrangement links TRBV11-2 to TRBJ2-1, with TRBD2 as a possible D gene (5 bases). The CDR3 is made up of 17 amino acids. Germline CDR1 SGHAT, CDR2 FQNNGV. Trimming cost V 5 bases and J 8 bases, with 25 bases left between them. CDR3 loop: CASSPADWGEGGYEQFF. The CDR3 bases are TGTGCCAGCAGCCCCGCGGACTGGGGAGAGGGCGGGTATGAGCAGTTCTTC.

This clonotype was observed at least ten times. The V call is TRBV20-1, the J call TRBJ1-2, with D unresolved. The V gene lost 3 bases and the J gene lost 1 base, with 9 bases spanning the gap. Germline V gene data show CDR1 as DFQATT and CDR2 as SNEGSKA (reference sequence). The CDR3 contains 13 residues. CDR3 amino acids: CSASGLLNYGYTF. The CDR3 nucleotides read TGCAGTGCTAGTGGGCTCCTTAACTATGGCTACACCTTC.

The chain's CDR3 is CASSLTSGSAGEQFF. For the CDR3, the DNA is TGTGCCAGCAGTTTAACTAGCGGGAGCGCGGGTGAGCAGTTCTTC. The rearrangement links TRBV28 to TRBJ2-1, with 11 nucleotides matching TRBD2. Germline V gene sequence: CDR1 MDHEN, CDR2 SYDVKM. The CDR3 is made up of 15 amino acids. V was clipped by 2 bases and J by 9 bases; unmatched bases: 6.

This clonotype was detected many times. One end of the junction is discordant with germline, which a read error may explain. This rearrangement joins TRBV12-3 or TRBV12-4 to TRBJ2-3, with TRBD2 matching 9 bases. The CDR3 totals 14 residues. As DNA, the CDR3 is TGTGCCAGCAGTGTAGCGGGAGTTTCAGATACGCAGTATTTT. This translates into CASSVAGVSDTQYF.

In this sample, this clonotype turned up many times. The rearrangement joins TRBV10-2 to TRBJ2-7; 10 bases are a match to TRBD2. The CDR3 sequence is 11 residues long. After removal of 11 bases from V and 6 bases from J, the junction contained 4 bases not matched to a gene. From germline, CDR1 is WSHSY and CDR2 SAAADI. The CDR3 loop reads CAVSSGGEQYF. The DNA for the CDR3 is TGCGCCGTCTCTAGCGGGGGCGAGCAGTACTTC.

This rearrangement joins TRBV6-5 to TRBJ1-5; perhaps TRBD1 as D (5 bases). V lost 6 bases, J lost 5 bases, and 26 bases lay in between. Germline CDR1 reads MNHEY; CDR2 reads SVGAGI. The CDR3 is 18 residues long. CDR3 DNA sequence: TGTGCCAGCAGACTTGGGACGGTTGTTGCGGGTTACGATCAGCCCCAGCATTTT. The encoded protein is CASRLGTVVAGYDQPQHF.

In its sample, this clonotype was seen many times. This chain joins TRBV7-3 and TRBJ2-2; D ambiguous. From germline, CDR1 is SGHTA and CDR2 FQGTGA. The CDR3 sequence is 14 residues long. Trimming took 0 bases from V and 4 from J, leaving 6 bases between them. Here the CDR3 reads CASSLTFPTGELFF. In DNA form, the CDR3 reads TGTGCCAGCAGCTTAACGTTTCCCACCGGGGAGCTGTTTTTT.

The rearrangement uses TRBV12-3 or TRBV12-4 and TRBJ2-5, with a tentative D call TRBD1 (6 bases). Trimming took off 4 bases at V and 4 bases at J, with 13 bases between the two ends. The CDR3 length is 14 residues. The CDR3: CASSYDRRPETQYF. CDR3 bases: TGTGCCAGCAGTTATGACAGGCGGCCAGAGACCCAGTACTTC.

The V call is TRBV11-2, the J call TRBJ2-3, with 11 bases identical to TRBD2. CDR1 and CDR2 from the germline V gene are SGHAT and FQNNGV. The ends lost 6 bases at V and 0 bases at J; junction bases unmatched: 8. This CDR3 contains 17 residues. This CDR3 reads CASSYRLAGYSTDTQYF. DNA of the CDR3: TGTGCCAGCAGTTACAGACTAGCGGGGTACAGCACAGATACGCAGTATTTT.

This clonotype was seen ten or more times. The chain recombines TRBV20-1 with TRBJ1-2; tentatively, D is TRBD1 (5 bases). V lost 2 bases, J lost 0 bases, and 16 bases lay in between. CDR3 length: 16 residues. The germline gives CDR1 DFQATT, CDR2 SNEGSKA (reference sequence). CDR3 region: CSARSGPRTSNYGYTF. In nucleotides, the CDR3 is TGCAGTGCTAGATCAGGGCCGAGGACCTCTAACTATGGCTACACCTTC.

In this sample, this clonotype turned up many times. The rearrangement joins TRBV7-2 to TRBJ2-3; unclear D gene. Per germline, CDR1 SGHTA and CDR2 FQGNSA. Trimming took off 0 bases at V and 2 bases at J, with 6 bases between the two ends. This CDR3 spans 14 amino acids. The CDR3 DNA sequence: TGTGCCAGCAGCTTAGCCAGCTTCACAGATACGCAGTATTTT. Translated: CASSLASFTDTQYF.

This clonotype was seen only a few times. The V call is TRBV5-1, the J call TRBJ2-3, with 10 bases fitting TRBD2. CDR1 is SGHRS and CDR2 is YFSETQ in the germline V gene. The V gene end was trimmed by 4 bases and the J gene end by 0 bases; junction bases not matched to a gene: 2. This CDR3 has 15 amino acids. The CDR3 region is CASSLTSGSTDTQYF. In DNA, the CDR3 is TGCGCCAGCAGCCTGACTAGCGGGAGCACAGATACGCAGTATTTT.

This clonotype came up many times. The CDR3 nucleotides are TGTGCCAGCAGATCTAGACGGCTCGAAGCTTTCTTT. As protein: CASRSRRLEAFF. The chain has TRBV28 and TRBJ1-1; no definite D call. From germline, CDR1 is MDHEN and CDR2 SYDVKM. The CDR3 contains 12 residues. V lost 6 bases and J lost 8, with 13 bases in between.

The chain couples TRBV20-1 to TRBJ2-7; no firm D call. This CDR3 comprises 13 residues. V lost 2 bases and J 6 bases, leaving 14 bases between the germline ends. CDR1 and CDR2 from the germline V gene are DFQATT and SNEGSKA (reference sequence). Here the CDR3 DNA reads TGCAGTGCTAGAATTAGGCGGCGAGGCGAGCAGTACTTC. It is translated as CSARIRRRGEQYF.

The CDR3 loop reads CSVRLLLAQNEQFF. The CDR3, as DNA: TGCAGCGTCCGCCTCCTTCTAGCGCAAAATGAGCAGTTCTTC. The genes are TRBV29-1 and TRBJ2-1, with D perhaps TRBD2 (6 bases). Germline V gene data show CDR1 as SQVTM and CDR2 as ANQGSEA. CDR3 length equals 14 residues. The germline V and J ends were trimmed by 6 bases and 7 bases, with 19 bases remaining between them.

Judged by abundance, this clonotype is medium-sized. This rearrangement joins TRBV6-1 to TRBJ1-6, with a weak D call TRBD1 (6 bases). The CDR3 has 14 amino acids. Germline V gives CDR1 MNHNS, CDR2 SASEGT. The V gene lost 3 bases and the J gene lost 9 bases, with 12 bases spanning the gap. CDR3 in DNA: TGTGCCAGCAGTGACCCAGGGGTCAGTTCACCCCTCCACTTT. Translated, it gives CASSDPGVSSPLHF.